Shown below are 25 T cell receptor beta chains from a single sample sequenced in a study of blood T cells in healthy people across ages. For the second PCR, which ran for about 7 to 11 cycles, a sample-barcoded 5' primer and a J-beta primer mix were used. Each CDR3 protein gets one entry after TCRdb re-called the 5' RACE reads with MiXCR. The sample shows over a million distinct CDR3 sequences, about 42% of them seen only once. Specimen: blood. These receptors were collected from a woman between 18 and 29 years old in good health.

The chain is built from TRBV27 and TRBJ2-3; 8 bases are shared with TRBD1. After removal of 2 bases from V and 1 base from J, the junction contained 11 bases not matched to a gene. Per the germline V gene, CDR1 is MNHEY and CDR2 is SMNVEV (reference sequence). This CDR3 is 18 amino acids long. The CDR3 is CASSLQSWQDRGTDTQYF. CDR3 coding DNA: TGTGCCAGCAGTTTACAGTCGTGGCAGGACAGGGGCACAGATACGCAGTATTTT.

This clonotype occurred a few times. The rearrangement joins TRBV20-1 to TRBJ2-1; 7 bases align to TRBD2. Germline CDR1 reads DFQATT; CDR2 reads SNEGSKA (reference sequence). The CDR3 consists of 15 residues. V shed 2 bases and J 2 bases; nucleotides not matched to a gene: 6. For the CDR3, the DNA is TGCAGTGCTAGAATACGGGGGGTGGCCTACAATGAGCAGTTCTTC. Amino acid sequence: CSARIRGVAYNEQFF.

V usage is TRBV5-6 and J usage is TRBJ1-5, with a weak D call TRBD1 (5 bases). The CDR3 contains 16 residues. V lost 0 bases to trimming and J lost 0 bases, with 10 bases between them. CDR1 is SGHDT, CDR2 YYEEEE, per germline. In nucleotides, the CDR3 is TGTGCCAGCAGCTTGGGTGGACACCATAGCAATCAGCCCCAGCATTTT. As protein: CASSLGGHHSNQPQHF.

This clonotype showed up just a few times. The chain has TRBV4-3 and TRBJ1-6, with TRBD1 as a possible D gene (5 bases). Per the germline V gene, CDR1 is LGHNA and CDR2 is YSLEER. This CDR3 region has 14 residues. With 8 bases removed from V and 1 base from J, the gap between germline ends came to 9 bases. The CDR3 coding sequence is TGCGCCAGCGCCAGGGAGTCCTATAATTCACCCCTCCACTTT. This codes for CASARESYNSPLHF.

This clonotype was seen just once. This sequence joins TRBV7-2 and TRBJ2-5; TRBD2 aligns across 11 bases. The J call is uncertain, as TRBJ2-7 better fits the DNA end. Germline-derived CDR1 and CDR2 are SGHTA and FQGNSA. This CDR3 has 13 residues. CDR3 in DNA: TGTGCCATCCGACTAGCGGGAACCTACGAGCAGTACTTC. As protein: CAIRLAGTYEQYF.

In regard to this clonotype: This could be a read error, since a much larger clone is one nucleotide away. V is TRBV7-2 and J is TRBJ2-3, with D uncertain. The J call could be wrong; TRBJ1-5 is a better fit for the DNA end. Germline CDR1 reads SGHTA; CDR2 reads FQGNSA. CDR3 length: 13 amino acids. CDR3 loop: CASSLGSADTQHF. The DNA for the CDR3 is TGTGCCAGCAGCTTAGGCAGCGCCGATACGCAGCATTTT.

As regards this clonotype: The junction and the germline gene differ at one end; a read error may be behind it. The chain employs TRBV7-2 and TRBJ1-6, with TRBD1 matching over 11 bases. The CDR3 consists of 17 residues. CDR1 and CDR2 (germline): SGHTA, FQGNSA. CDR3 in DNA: TGTGCCAGCAGCTTAGCGGGGACAGGGGGGAGAAATTCACCCCCCCACTTT. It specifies CASSLAGTGGRNSPPHF.

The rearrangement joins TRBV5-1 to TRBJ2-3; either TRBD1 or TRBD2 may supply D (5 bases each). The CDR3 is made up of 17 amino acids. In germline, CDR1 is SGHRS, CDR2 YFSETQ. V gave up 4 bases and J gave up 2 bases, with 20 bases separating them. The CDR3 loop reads CASSPMGTMGYTDTQYF. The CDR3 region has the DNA TGCGCCAGCAGCCCAATGGGGACGATGGGTTACACAGATACGCAGTATTTT.

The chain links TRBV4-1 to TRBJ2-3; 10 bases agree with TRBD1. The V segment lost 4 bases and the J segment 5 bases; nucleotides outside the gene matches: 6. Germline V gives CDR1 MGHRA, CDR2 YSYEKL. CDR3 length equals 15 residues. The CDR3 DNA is TGCGCCAGCAGCCCAGACAGGGGGCTGGTAGATACGCAGTATTTT. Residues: CASSPDRGLVDTQYF.

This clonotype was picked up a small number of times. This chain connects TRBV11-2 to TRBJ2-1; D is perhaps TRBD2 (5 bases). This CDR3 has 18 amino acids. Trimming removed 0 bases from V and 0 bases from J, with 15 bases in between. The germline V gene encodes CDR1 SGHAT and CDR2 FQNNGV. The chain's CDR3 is CASSLDLFSGDSYNEQFF. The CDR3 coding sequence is TGTGCCAGCAGCTTAGATCTCTTCAGCGGAGACTCCTACAATGAGCAGTTCTTC.

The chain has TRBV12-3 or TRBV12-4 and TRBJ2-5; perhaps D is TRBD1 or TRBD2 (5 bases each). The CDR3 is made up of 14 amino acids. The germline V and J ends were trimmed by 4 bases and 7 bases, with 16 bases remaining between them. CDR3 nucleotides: TGTGCCAGCAGTTCAACCGGGACCCCGGGGACCCAGTACTTC. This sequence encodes CASSSTGTPGTQYF.

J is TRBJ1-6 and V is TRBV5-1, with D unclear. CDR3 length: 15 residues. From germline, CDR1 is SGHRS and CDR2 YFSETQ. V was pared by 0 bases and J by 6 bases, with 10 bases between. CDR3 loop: CASSLGASGNSPLHF. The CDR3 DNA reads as TGCGCCAGCAGCTTGGGGGCCTCGGGTAATTCACCCCTCCACTTT.

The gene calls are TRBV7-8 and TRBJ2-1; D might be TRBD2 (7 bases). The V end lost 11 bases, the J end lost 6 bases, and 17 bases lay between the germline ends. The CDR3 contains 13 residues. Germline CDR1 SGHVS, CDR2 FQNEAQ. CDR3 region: CASRDTSVNEQFF. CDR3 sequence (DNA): TGTGCCTCCAGGGACACTAGCGTCAATGAGCAGTTCTTC.

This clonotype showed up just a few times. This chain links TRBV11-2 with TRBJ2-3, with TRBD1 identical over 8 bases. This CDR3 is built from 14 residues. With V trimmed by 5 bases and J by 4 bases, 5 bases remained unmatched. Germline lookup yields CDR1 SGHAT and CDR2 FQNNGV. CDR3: CASSPQGAADTQYF. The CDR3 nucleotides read TGTGCCAGCAGCCCCCAGGGGGCTGCAGATACGCAGTATTTT.

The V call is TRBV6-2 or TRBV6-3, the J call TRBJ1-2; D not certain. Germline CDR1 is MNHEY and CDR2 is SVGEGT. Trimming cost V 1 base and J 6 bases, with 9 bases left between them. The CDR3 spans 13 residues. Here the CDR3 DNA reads TGTGCCAGCAGTTACTATCCGGGCGATGGCTACACCTTC. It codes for CASSYYPGDGYTF.

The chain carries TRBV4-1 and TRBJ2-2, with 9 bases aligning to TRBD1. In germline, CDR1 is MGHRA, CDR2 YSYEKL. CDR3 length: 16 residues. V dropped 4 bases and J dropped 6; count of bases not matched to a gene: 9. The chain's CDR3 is CASSLKDRGLPGELFF. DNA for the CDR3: TGCGCCAGCAGCCTTAAAGACAGGGGGTTACCCGGGGAGCTGTTTTTT.

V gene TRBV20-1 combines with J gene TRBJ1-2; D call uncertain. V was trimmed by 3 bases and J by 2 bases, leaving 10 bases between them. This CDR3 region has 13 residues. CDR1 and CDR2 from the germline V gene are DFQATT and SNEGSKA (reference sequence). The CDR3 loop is CSASVQRNYGYTF. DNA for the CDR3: TGCAGTGCTAGTGTACAGAGAAACTATGGCTACACCTTC.

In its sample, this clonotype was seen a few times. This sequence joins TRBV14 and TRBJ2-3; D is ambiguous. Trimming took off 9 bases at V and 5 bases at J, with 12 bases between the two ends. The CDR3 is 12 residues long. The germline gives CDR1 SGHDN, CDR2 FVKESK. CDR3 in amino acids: CASGRVGDTQYF. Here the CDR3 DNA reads TGTGCCAGTGGCCGAGTAGGAGATACGCAGTATTTT.

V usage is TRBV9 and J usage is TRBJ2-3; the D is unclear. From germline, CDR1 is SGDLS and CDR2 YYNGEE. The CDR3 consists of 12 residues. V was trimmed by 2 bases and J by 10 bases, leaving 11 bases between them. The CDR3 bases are TGTGCCAGCAGCGTGGGTGAGGAAGCGCAGTATTTT. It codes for CASSVGEEAQYF.

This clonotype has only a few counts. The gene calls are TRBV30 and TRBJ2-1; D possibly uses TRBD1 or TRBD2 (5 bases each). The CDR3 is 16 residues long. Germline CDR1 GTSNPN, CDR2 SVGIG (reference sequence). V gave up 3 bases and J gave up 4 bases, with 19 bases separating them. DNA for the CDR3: TGTGCCTGGAGGGGGCCTTCCGAGCGGTGGTACAATGAGCAGTTCTTC. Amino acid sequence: CAWRGPSERWYNEQFF. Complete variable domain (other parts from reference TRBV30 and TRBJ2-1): SQTIHQWPATLVQPVGSPLSLECTVEGTSNPNLYWYRQAAGRGLQLLFYSVGIGQISSEVPQNLSASRPQDRQFILSSKKLLLSDSGFYLCAWRGPSERWYNEQFFGPGTRLTVL.

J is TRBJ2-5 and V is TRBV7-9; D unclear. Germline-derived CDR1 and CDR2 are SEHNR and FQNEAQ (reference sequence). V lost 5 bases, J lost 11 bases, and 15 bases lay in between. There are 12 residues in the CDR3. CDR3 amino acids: CASSPPTLEQYF. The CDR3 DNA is TGTGCCAGCAGCCCGCCTACTTTGGAGCAGTACTTC.

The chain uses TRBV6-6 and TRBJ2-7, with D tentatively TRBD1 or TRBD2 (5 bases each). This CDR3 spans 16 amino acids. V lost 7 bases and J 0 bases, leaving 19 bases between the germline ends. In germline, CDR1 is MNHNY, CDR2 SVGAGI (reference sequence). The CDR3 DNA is TGTGCCAGCAACGACTGGGGGTTCGGGCGCTCCTACGAGCAGTACTTC. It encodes CASNDWGFGRSYEQYF.

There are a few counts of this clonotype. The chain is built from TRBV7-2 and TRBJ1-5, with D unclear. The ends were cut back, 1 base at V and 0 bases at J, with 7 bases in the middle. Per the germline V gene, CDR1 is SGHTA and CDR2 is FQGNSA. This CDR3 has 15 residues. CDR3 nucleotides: TGTGCCAGCAGCTTAGAGCCCAATAGCAATCAGCCCCAGCATTTT. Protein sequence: CASSLEPNSNQPQHF. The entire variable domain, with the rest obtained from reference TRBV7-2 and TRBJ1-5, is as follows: GAGVSQSPSNKVTEKGKDVELRCDPISGHTALYWYRQSLGQGLEFLIYFQGNSAPDKSGLPSDRFSAERTGGSVSTLTIQRTQQEDSAVYLCASSLEPNSNQPQHFGDGTRLSIL.

The DNA of the CDR3 is TGTGCCAGCAGCTCCTCCGGGGGGCGGGTGGAGCAGTTCTTC. Translating gives CASSSSGGRVEQFF. V and J are TRBV11-1 and TRBJ2-1, with a weak D call TRBD2 (7 bases). CDR1 SGHAT and CDR2 FQDESV come from the germline V gene (reference sequence). The CDR3 has 14 amino acids. The germline V and J ends were trimmed by 4 bases and 10 bases, with 17 bases remaining between them.

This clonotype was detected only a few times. This chain's CDR3 is CSADTSQETQYF. The DNA for the CDR3 is TGCAGTGCTGATACTAGTCAAGAGACCCAGTACTTC. V usage is TRBV20-1 and J usage is TRBJ2-5, with D possibly being TRBD2 (5 bases). Germline V CDR1 and CDR2: DFQATT, SNEGSKA (reference sequence). CDR3 length: 12 amino acids. Trimming pared 5 bases from V and 2 bases from J, leaving 9 bases between.